A selection of T cell receptor beta chains follows, all from one sample in a study of control samples from healthy donors and cancer patients. This table comes from immunoSEQ multiplex PCR, and its TCRdb copy is limited to in-frame clones, with some not included. The repertoire holds fewer than 100,000 clones, with roughly 78% as singletons. The sequencing input was blood. The receptors were sampled from a man aged 55-75 years in good health. Each CDR3 is given with its conserved first and last residue. The order of the fields is D gene, clone size, V gene, CDR3 length, J gene, CDR3 protein, CDR3 DNA. D genes are given only for firm matches. Rows give clone size only sometimes, using once, few, many, or a class for an expanded clone.

d_gene: .; abundance: .; v_gene: TRBV25-1; len: 17; j_gene: TRBJ2-7; CDR3aa: CASSESFRSPGGYEQYF; CDR3nt: TGTGCCAGCAGTGAATCTTTTCGAAGCCCCGGAGGGTACGAGCAGTACTTC
d_gene: .; abundance: .; v_gene: TRBV7-9; len: 14; j_gene: TRBJ1-1; CDR3aa: CASSPLRLNTEAFF; CDR3nt: TGTGCCAGCAGCCCTCTCAGACTGAACACTGAAGCTTTCTTT
d_gene: .; abundance: .; v_gene: TRBV29-1; len: 14; j_gene: TRBJ2-5; CDR3aa: CSVGPAGRSETQYF; CDR3nt: TGCAGCGTGGGGCCAGCGGGTCGGTCGGAGACCCAGTACTTC
d_gene: TRBD2; abundance: .; v_gene: TRBV7-7; len: 13; j_gene: TRBJ2-3; CDR3aa: CASSLGTGGTQYF; CDR3nt: TGTGCTAGCAGCTTAGGGACGGGAGGAACGCAGTATTTT
d_gene: .; abundance: once; v_gene: TRBV6-5; len: 16; j_gene: TRBJ1-4; CDR3aa: CASSYSGQSLNEKLFF; CDR3nt: TGTGCCAGCAGTTACTCCGGGCAGAGCCTTAATGAAAAACTGTTTTTT
d_gene: .; abundance: .; v_gene: TRBV11-2; len: 16; j_gene: TRBJ2-5; CDR3aa: CASSLDSGGRRETQYF; CDR3nt: TGTGCCAGCAGCTTAGATTCCGGGGGACGACGAGAGACCCAGTACTTC
d_gene: .; abundance: .; v_gene: TRBV28; len: 16; j_gene: TRBJ2-1; CDR3aa: CASWGSQASSYNEQFF; CDR3nt: TGTGCCAGCTGGGGCTCACAGGCCAGCTCCTACAATGAGCAGTTCTTC
d_gene: .; abundance: .; v_gene: TRBV7-8; len: 14; j_gene: TRBJ1-2; CDR3aa: CASSLDATVYGYTF; CDR3nt: TGTGCCAGCAGCTTAGATGCGACAGTCTATGGCTACACCTTC
d_gene: TRBD2; abundance: .; v_gene: TRBV5-1; len: 18; j_gene: TRBJ2-1; CDR3aa: CASSSGLAGGSWSDEQFF; CDR3nt: TGCGCCAGCAGCTCCGGACTAGCGGGGGGCTCGTGGTCTGATGAGCAGTTCTTC
d_gene: .; abundance: .; v_gene: TRBV3-1/TRBV3-2; len: 12; j_gene: TRBJ2-3; CDR3aa: CASSQVVDTQYF; CDR3nt: TGTGCCAGCAGCCAAGTTGTTGATACGCAGTATTTT
d_gene: TRBD2; abundance: once; v_gene: TRBV5-1; len: 16; j_gene: TRBJ2-5; CDR3aa: CASSFGEYTGGETQYF; CDR3nt: TGCGCCAGCAGCTTTGGAGAGTACACGGGGGGGGAGACCCAGTACTTC
d_gene: .; abundance: once; v_gene: TRBV24-1; len: 16; j_gene: TRBJ2-4; CDR3aa: CATSGGGSGAKNIQYF; CDR3nt: TGTGCCACCAGCGGTGGGGGGAGCGGAGCCAAAAACATTCAGTACTTC
d_gene: .; abundance: .; v_gene: TRBV29-1; len: 10; j_gene: TRBJ1-1; CDR3aa: CSVVVIEAFF; CDR3nt: TGCAGCGTTGTTGTCATTGAAGCTTTCTTT
d_gene: .; abundance: .; v_gene: TRBV2; len: 18; j_gene: TRBJ2-1; CDR3aa: CASSEVSDELSSYNEQFF; CDR3nt: TGTGCCAGCAGTGAAGTATCAGATGAGTTGAGCTCCTACAATGAGCAGTTCTTC
d_gene: .; abundance: once; v_gene: TRBV7-2; len: 13; j_gene: TRBJ2-7; CDR3aa: CASSQGYAYEQYF; CDR3nt: TGTGCCAGCAGTCAAGGGTACGCCTACGAGCAGTACTTC
d_gene: TRBD2; abundance: .; v_gene: TRBV28; len: 16; j_gene: TRBJ2-1; CDR3aa: CASSPSGSGSYNEQFF; CDR3nt: TGTGCCAGCAGTCCTAGCGGGAGTGGGTCCTACAATGAGCAGTTCTTC
d_gene: .; abundance: .; v_gene: TRBV10-1; len: 15; j_gene: TRBJ1-1; CDR3aa: CASSRGAGGNTEAFF; CDR3nt: TGCGCCAGCAGTAGAGGGGCCGGGGGGAACACTGAAGCTTTCTTT
d_gene: .; abundance: .; v_gene: TRBV19; len: 15; j_gene: TRBJ1-4; CDR3aa: CASRTQTGSNEKLFF; CDR3nt: TGTGCCAGTAGAACCCAAACAGGTTCTAATGAAAAACTGTTTTTT
d_gene: .; abundance: .; v_gene: TRBV19; len: 15; j_gene: TRBJ1-5; CDR3aa: CASRDGGLVVQPQHF; CDR3nt: TGTGCCAGTAGGGATGGGGGCTTGGTTGTTCAGCCCCAGCATTTT
d_gene: TRBD2; abundance: once; v_gene: TRBV10-3; len: 17; j_gene: TRBJ2-1; CDR3aa: CAISESTSGSVRNEQFF; CDR3nt: TGTGCCATCAGTGAGTCCACTAGCGGGAGTGTTAGAAATGAGCAGTTCTTC
d_gene: TRBD1; abundance: .; v_gene: TRBV6-5; len: 15; j_gene: TRBJ2-7; CDR3aa: CASSYSGTGSSEQYF; CDR3nt: TGTGCCAGCAGTTACTCCGGGACAGGGTCCTCCGAGCAGTACTTC
d_gene: .; abundance: .; v_gene: TRBV19; len: 15; j_gene: TRBJ2-7; CDR3aa: CASSIGFPSTGEQYF; CDR3nt: TGTGCCAGTAGTATAGGGTTCCCCAGCACCGGGGAGCAGTACTTC
d_gene: .; abundance: .; v_gene: TRBV7-9; len: 14; j_gene: TRBJ2-5; CDR3aa: CASSPRWSQETQYF; CDR3nt: TGTGCCAGCAGCCCAAGGTGGTCCCAAGAGACCCAGTACTTC
d_gene: TRBD1; abundance: .; v_gene: TRBV4-2; len: 17; j_gene: TRBJ1-4; CDR3aa: CASSPRDRGHQNEKLFF; CDR3nt: TGTGCCAGCAGCCCCCGGGACAGGGGGCATCAAAATGAAAAACTGTTTTTT
d_gene: TRBD1; abundance: once; v_gene: TRBV2; len: 15; j_gene: TRBJ2-2; CDR3aa: CASSYGTGGGGELFF; CDR3nt: TGTGCCAGCAGCTACGGGACAGGGGGAGGAGGGGAGCTGTTTTTT
d_gene: .; abundance: .; v_gene: TRBV24-1; len: 14; j_gene: TRBJ1-5; CDR3aa: CAIRIHRGNQPQHF; CDR3nt: TGTGCCATCAGGATCCACCGGGGCAATCAGCCCCAGCATTTT
d_gene: .; abundance: .; v_gene: TRBV5-1; len: 17; j_gene: TRBJ1-6; CDR3aa: CASSRGVLDNLNSPLHF; CDR3nt: TGCGCCAGCAGCCGAGGGGTCTTGGACAACTTGAATTCACCCCTCCACTTT
d_gene: TRBD1; abundance: .; v_gene: TRBV30; len: 12; j_gene: TRBJ2-3; CDR3aa: CAWTGGTGTQYF; CDR3nt: TGTGCCTGGACAGGGGGCACAGGTACGCAGTATTTT
d_gene: TRBD1; abundance: .; v_gene: TRBV27; len: 15; j_gene: TRBJ1-6; CDR3aa: CASTRGTVYNSPLHF; CDR3nt: TGTGCCAGCACTAGAGGGACAGTCTATAATTCACCCCTCCACTTT
d_gene: .; abundance: .; v_gene: TRBV18; len: 15; j_gene: TRBJ2-7; CDR3aa: CASSPPSPQLGEQYF; CDR3nt: TGTGCCAGCTCACCACCGTCCCCCCAGTTGGGGGAGCAGTACTTC
d_gene: .; abundance: many; v_gene: TRBV27; len: 12; j_gene: TRBJ2-5; CDR3aa: CASGRAYETQYF; CDR3nt: TGTGCCAGCGGGCGGGCCTATGAGACCCAGTACTTC